Sequencing of this T cell receptor beta chain was carried out in a study of OX40 agonist ivuxolimab in advanced cancers. Only one count was recorded for this clone. Some clones are missing from TCRdb's copy, which holds only in-frame ones; the method was immunoSEQ multiplex PCR. Here the sample spans over 55,000 clones, approximately 94% being singletons. The TCR originated in an adult with an advanced solid tumor such as melanoma, head and neck, liver or kidney cancer. Sequencing was performed on CD4+ or CD8+ T cells sorted from blood, taken in a trial of the OX40 agonist ivuxolimab.

The CDR3: CASSLDRNSPLHF. CDR3 sequence (DNA): TGTGCCAGCAGCCTGGACAGGAATTCACCCCTCCACTTT. The V call is TRBV27, the J call TRBJ1-6, with TRBD1 matching 7 bases. Losses at the gene ends were 6 bases for V and 7 bases for J; bases not matched to a gene: 3. The CDR3 contains 13 residues. Germline CDR1 and CDR2: MNHEY and SMNVEV (reference sequence).